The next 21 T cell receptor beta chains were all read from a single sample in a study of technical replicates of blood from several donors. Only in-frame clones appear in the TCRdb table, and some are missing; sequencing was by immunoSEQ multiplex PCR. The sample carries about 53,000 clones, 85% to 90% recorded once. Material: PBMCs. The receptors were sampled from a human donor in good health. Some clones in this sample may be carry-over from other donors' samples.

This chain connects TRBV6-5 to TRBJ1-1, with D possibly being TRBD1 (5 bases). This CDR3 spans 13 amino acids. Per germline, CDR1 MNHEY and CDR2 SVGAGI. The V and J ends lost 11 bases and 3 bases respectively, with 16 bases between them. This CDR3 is CASTGHPYTEAFF. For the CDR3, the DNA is TGTGCCTCAACCGGACATCCTTACACTGAAGCTTTCTTT.

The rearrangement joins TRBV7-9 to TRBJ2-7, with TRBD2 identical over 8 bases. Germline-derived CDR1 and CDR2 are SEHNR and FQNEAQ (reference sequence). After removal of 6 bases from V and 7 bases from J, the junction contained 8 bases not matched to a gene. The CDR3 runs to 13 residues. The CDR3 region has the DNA TGTGCCAGCAGTGCCGGGACTAGGGGAGAGCAGTACTTC. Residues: CASSAGTRGEQYF. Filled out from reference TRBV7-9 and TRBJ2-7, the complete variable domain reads DTGVSQNPRHKITKRGQNVTFRCDPISEHNRLYWYRQTLGQGPEFLTYFQNEAQLEKSRLLSDRFSAERPKGSFSTLEIQRTEQGDSAMYLCASSAGTRGEQYFGPGTRLTVT.

CDR3 loop: CSEGPKDGYTF. The CDR3 bases are TGCAGCGAGGGGCCTAAGGATGGCTACACCTTC. The rearrangement uses TRBV29-1 and TRBJ1-2, with D possibly matching TRBD1 (5 bases). Per germline, CDR1 SQVTM and CDR2 ANQGSEA. Trimming took off 7 bases at V and 6 bases at J, with 12 bases between the two ends. The length of the CDR3 is 11 residues. Looking up the rest from reference TRBV29-1 and TRBJ1-2 gives the full variable domain: SAVISQKPSRDICQRGTSLTIQCQVDSQVTMMFWYRQQPGQSLTLIATANQGSEATYESGFVIDKFPISRPNLTFSTLTVSNMSPEDSSIYLCSEGPKDGYTFGSGTRLTVV.

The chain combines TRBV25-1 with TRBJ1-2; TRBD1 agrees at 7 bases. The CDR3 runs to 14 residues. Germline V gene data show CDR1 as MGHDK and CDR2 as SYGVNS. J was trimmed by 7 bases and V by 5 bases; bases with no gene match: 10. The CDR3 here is CASSPPGQRAGYTF. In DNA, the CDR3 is TGTGCCAGCAGTCCACCGGGACAGCGCGCTGGCTACACCTTC.

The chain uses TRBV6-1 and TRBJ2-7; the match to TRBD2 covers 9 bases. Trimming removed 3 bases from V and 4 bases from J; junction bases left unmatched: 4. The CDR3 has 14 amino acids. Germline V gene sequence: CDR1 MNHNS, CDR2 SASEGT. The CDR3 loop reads CASSDPSGAYEQYF. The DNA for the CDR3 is TGTGCCAGCAGTGATCCTAGCGGGGCTTACGAGCAGTACTTC.

DNA of the CDR3: TGTGCCAGCAGCCCCACACGAAACACTGAAGCTTTCTTT. Protein: CASSPTRNTEAFF. J is TRBJ1-1 and V is TRBV7-3, with D unclear. Germline CDR1 is SGHTA and CDR2 is FQGTGA. The V end lost 5 bases, the J end lost 2 bases, and 9 bases lay between the germline ends. The CDR3 covers 13 residues.

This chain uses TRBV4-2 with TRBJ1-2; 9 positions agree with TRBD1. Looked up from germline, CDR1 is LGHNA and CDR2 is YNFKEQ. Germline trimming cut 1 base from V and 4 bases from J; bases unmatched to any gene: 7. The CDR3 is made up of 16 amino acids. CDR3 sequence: CASSQALDRGGYGYTF. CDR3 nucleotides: TGTGCCAGCAGCCAAGCCCTGGACAGGGGTGGCTATGGCTACACCTTC.

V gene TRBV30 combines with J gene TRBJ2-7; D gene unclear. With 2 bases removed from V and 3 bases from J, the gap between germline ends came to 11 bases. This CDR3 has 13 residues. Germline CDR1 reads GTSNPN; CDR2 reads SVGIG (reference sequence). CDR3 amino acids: CAWSLRNNYEQYF. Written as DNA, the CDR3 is TGTGCCTGGAGTCTCAGAAATAACTACGAGCAGTACTTC.

The CDR3 nucleotides are TGTGCCAGCAGCGGGTTAGCGGGAGGGCCCTACAATGAGCAGTTCTTC. Translated: CASSGLAGGPYNEQFF. This chain joins TRBV7-9 and TRBJ2-1, with 11 bases that match TRBD2. The V gene's germline CDR1 is SEHNR and CDR2 FQNEAQ (reference sequence). CDR3 length: 16 amino acids. The ends lost 5 bases at V and 2 bases at J; junction bases unmatched: 5.

The CDR3 nucleotides read TGTGCCAGCAGTGGCGATGGTGGCTACACCTTC. The encoded protein is CASSGDGGYTF. The chain employs TRBV25-1 and TRBJ1-2, with no clear D. Germline V lookup: CDR1 MGHDK, CDR2 SYGVNS. V gave up 4 bases and J gave up 7 bases, with 7 bases separating them. This CDR3 has 11 amino acids.

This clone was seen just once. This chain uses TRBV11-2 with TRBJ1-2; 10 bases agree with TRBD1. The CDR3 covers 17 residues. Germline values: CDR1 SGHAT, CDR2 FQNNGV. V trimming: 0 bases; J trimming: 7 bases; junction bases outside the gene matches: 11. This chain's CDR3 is CASSLDPYPGTGAGYTF. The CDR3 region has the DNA TGTGCCAGCAGCTTAGATCCCTACCCTGGGACAGGGGCTGGCTACACCTTC.

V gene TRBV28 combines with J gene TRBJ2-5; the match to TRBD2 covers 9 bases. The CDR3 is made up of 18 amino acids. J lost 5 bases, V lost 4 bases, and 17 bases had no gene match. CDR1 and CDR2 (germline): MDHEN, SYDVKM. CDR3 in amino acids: CASSSARVAGGPRETQYF. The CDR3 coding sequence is TGTGCCAGCAGTTCCGCCCGGGTTGCGGGAGGGCCTCGGGAGACCCAGTACTTC.

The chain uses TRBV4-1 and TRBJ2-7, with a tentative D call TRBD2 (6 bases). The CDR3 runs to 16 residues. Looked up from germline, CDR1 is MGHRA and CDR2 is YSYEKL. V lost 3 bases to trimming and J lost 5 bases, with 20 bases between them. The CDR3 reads CASSQSPMEEGHEQYF. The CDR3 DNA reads TGCGCCAGCAGCCAGAGTCCCATGGAGGAGGGCCACGAGCAGTACTTC.

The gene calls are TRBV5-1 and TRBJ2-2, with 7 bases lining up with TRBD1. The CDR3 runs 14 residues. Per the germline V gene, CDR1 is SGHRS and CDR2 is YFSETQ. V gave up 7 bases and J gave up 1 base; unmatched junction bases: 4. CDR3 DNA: TGCGCCAGCCGGGACAGCGGGAACACCGGGGAGCTGTTTTTT. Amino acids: CASRDSGNTGELFF.

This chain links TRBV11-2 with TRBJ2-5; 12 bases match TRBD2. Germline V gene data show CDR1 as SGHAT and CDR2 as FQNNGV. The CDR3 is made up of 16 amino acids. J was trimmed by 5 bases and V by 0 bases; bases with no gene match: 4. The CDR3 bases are TGTGCCAGCAGCTTAGACGCTAGCGGGGGGGCTGAGACCCAGTACTTC. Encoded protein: CASSLDASGGAETQYF.

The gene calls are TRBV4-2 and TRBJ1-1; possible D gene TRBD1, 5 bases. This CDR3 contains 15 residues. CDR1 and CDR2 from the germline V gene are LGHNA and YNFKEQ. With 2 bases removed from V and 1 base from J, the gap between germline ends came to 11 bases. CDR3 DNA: TGTGCCAGCAGCCAACCTACAGGACGGAACACTGAAGCTTTCTTT. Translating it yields CASSQPTGRNTEAFF.

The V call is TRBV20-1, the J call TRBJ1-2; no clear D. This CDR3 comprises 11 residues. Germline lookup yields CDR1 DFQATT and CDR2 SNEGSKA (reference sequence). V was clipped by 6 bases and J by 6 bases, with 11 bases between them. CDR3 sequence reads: CSAGDYDGYTF. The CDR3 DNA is TGCAGTGCCGGGGATTACGATGGCTACACCTTC.

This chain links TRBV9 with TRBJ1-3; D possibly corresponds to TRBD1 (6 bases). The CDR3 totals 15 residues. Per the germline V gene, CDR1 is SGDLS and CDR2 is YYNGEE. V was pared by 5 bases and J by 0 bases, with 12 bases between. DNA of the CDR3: TGTGCCAGCAGTCCGGGACAAACCTCTGGAAACACCATATATTTT. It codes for CASSPGQTSGNTIYF.

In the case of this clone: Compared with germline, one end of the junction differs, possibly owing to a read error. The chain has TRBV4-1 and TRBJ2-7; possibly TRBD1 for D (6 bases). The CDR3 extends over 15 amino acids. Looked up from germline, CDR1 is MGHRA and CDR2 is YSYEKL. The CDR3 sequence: CASSNRGTGSSEQYF. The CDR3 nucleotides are TGCGCCAGCAGTAACCGCGGAACAGGGTCCTCCGAGCAGTACTTC.

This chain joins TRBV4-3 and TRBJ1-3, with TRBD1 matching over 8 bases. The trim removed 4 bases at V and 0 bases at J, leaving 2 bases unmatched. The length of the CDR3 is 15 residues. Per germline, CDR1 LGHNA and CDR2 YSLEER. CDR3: CASSLTGGSGNTIYF. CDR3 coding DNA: TGCGCCAGCAGCCTAACAGGGGGCTCTGGAAACACCATATATTTT.

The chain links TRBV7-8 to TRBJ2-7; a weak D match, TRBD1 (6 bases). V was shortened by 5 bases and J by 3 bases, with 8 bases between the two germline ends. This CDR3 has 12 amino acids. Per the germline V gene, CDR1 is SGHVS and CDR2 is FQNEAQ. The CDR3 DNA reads TGTGCCAGCAGCCGACAGGACTACGAGCAGTACTTC. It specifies CASSRQDYEQYF.